One and the same sample provided the 22 T cell receptor beta chains below, sequenced in a study of blood T cell repertoires in COVID-19. Only in-frame clones appear in the TCRdb table, and some are missing; sequencing was by immunoSEQ multiplex PCR. This sample has over 200,000 clones; 81% occur once, and the top ten carry roughly 7.9%. Sequences were obtained from peripheral blood. These receptor sequences come from an elderly woman with acute or convalescent COVID-19.

V gene TRBV12-3 or TRBV12-4 combines with J gene TRBJ1-1; D is unclear. Between the trimmed V and J ends, which lost 5 bases and 7 bases, there was a span of 14 bases. The CDR3 is 13 residues long. CDR3 in DNA: TGTGCCAGCAGTCTACCCCCGGGAATTGAAGCTTTCTTT. Its translation is CASSLPPGIEAFF.

The rearrangement uses TRBV5-8 and TRBJ2-7, with D perhaps matching TRBD2 (5 bases). Trimming left V 9 bases short and J 4 bases short, with 20 bases between. The CDR3 has 14 residues. The germline gives CDR1 SGHTS, CDR2 YDEGEE. The CDR3 protein is CATRGRGSGYEQYF. The CDR3 coding sequence is TGTGCCACCAGAGGACGGGGAAGCGGTTACGAGCAGTACTTC.

V gene TRBV28 combines with J gene TRBJ2-7, with 7 bases matching TRBD1. In germline, CDR1 is MDHEN, CDR2 SYDVKM. The CDR3 spans 15 residues. The V and J ends lost 6 bases and 6 bases, in that order; junction bases with no gene match: 14. For the CDR3, the DNA is TGTGCCAGCAGCCGCCCCGACAGGGACACCGGCGAGCAGTACTTC. This translates into CASSRPDRDTGEQYF.

This clone is a singleton in its sample. The rearrangement links TRBV3-1 (or the pseudogene TRBV3-2) to TRBJ2-1; 9 bases match TRBD2. The CDR3 consists of 13 residues. The ends lost 7 bases at V and 9 bases at J; junction bases unmatched: 7. Germline CDR1 LGHDT, CDR2 YNNKEL (reference sequence). The CDR3 protein is CASKLAGSLEQFF. The CDR3 region has the DNA TGTGCCAGCAAGCTAGCGGGATCTCTTGAGCAGTTCTTC.

This chain joins TRBV5-1 and TRBJ1-6; D is possibly TRBD1 (5 bases). CDR1 and CDR2 from the germline V gene are SGHRS and YFSETQ. CDR3 length equals 16 residues. The ends were cut back, 0 bases at V and 10 bases at J, with 17 bases in the middle. The CDR3 bases are TGCGCCAGCAGCTTGGGGCAGGGAAGAACAGAATCACCCCTCCACTTT. It specifies CASSLGQGRTESPLHF.

CDR3 DNA sequence: TGTGCCAGCAGCGTAGCTACCTCTAACTATGGCTACACCTTC. This gives the protein CASSVATSNYGYTF. The rearrangement joins TRBV9 to TRBJ1-2; D is uncertain. V was shortened by 0 bases and J by 0 bases, with 6 bases between the two germline ends. Germline loops: CDR1 SGDLS, CDR2 YYNGEE. The CDR3 is made up of 14 amino acids.

V and J are TRBV5-1 and TRBJ2-3; D is perhaps TRBD1 (6 bases). CDR1 and CDR2 (germline): SGHRS, YFSETQ. The CDR3 extends over 16 amino acids. V was pared by 4 bases and J by 1 base, with 16 bases between. In DNA, the CDR3 is TGCGCCAGCAGCGCCCAGGGGACCTTTCGCACAGATACGCAGTATTTT. Translation gives CASSAQGTFRTDTQYF.

The chain recombines TRBV18 with TRBJ1-1; 10 nucleotides agree with TRBD1. From germline, CDR1 is KGHSH and CDR2 LQKENI. V dropped 3 bases and J dropped 1; count of bases not matched to a gene: 2. The CDR3 is made up of 15 amino acids. As DNA, the CDR3 is TGTGCCAGCTCACCCGGGACAGGGGCGAACACTGAAGCTTTCTTT. This sequence encodes CASSPGTGANTEAFF.

CDR3 nucleotides: TGCGCCAGCAGCTTGGGGACAGGGAGGGATGAAAAACTGTTTTTT. Translation: CASSLGTGRDEKLFF. This chain joins TRBV5-1 and TRBJ1-4, with TRBD1 identical over 8 bases. This CDR3 spans 15 amino acids. With 0 bases clipped from V and 6 bases from J, the junction kept 4 bases outside the gene matches. CDR1 is SGHRS and CDR2 is YFSETQ in the germline V gene.

The chain is built from TRBV27 and TRBJ1-5; 8 bases map to TRBD1. The V gene end was trimmed by 10 bases and the J gene end by 3 bases; junction bases not matched to a gene: 11. Germline CDR1 and CDR2: MNHEY and SMNVEV (reference sequence). The CDR3 is 15 residues long. The CDR3 DNA follows: TGTGCCACGGCGGACAGGGCGAGAGTCAATCAGCCCCAGCATTTT. Its protein is CATADRARVNQPQHF.

V usage is TRBV11-1 and J usage is TRBJ2-7; 8 positions agree with TRBD1. Per germline, CDR1 SGHAT and CDR2 FQDESV (reference sequence). V trimming: 2 bases; J trimming: 5 bases; junction bases outside the gene matches: 8. The CDR3 loop spans 15 amino acids. CDR3 sequence reads: CASSLLGQGWDEQYF. In DNA, the CDR3 is TGTGCCAGCAGCTTACTAGGACAGGGTTGGGACGAGCAGTACTTC.

The gene calls are TRBV18 and TRBJ2-1; TRBD1 matches at 10 bases. The CDR3 totals 17 residues. Germline CDR1 KGHSH, CDR2 LQKENI. J was trimmed by 3 bases and V by 3 bases; bases with no gene match: 8. In DNA form, the CDR3 reads TGTGCCAGCTCACCCGTCAGGGACAGGGGTAGCTACAATGAGCAGTTCTTC. Its translation is CASSPVRDRGSYNEQFF.

The rearrangement joins TRBV14 to TRBJ1-1; D is uncertain. Trimming pared 1 base from V and 2 bases from J, leaving 5 bases between. This CDR3 is built from 13 residues. Germline loops: CDR1 SGHDN, CDR2 FVKESK. CDR3 coding DNA: TGTGCCAGCAGCCAAGCAGGAAACACTGAAGCTTTCTTT. Residues: CASSQAGNTEAFF.

This chain uses TRBV29-1 with TRBJ2-5; a possible D gene is TRBD2 (6 bases). The V gene's germline CDR1 is SQVTM and CDR2 ANQGSEA. Trimming removed 2 bases from V and 5 bases from J, with 24 bases in between. CDR3 length: 17 residues. The chain's CDR3 is CSVEMGARDPRGETQYF. DNA for the CDR3: TGCAGCGTTGAAATGGGTGCCCGAGACCCCCGGGGGGAGACCCAGTACTTC.

The chain recombines TRBV30 with TRBJ2-1; 7 bases agree with TRBD2. The trim removed 1 base at V and 2 bases at J, leaving 5 bases unmatched. CDR1 and CDR2 from the germline V gene are GTSNPN and SVGIG (reference sequence). The CDR3 sequence is 15 residues long. The CDR3 protein is CAWSGEGKAYNEQFF. CDR3 DNA: TGTGCCTGGAGTGGGGAGGGAAAAGCCTACAATGAGCAGTTCTTC.

The genes are TRBV29-1 and TRBJ1-2; D perhaps matches TRBD1 (5 bases). Germline CDR1 reads SQVTM; CDR2 reads ANQGSEA. Between the trimmed V and J ends, which lost 6 bases and 7 bases, there was a span of 21 bases. The CDR3 length is 14 residues. The CDR3 is CSVGRGGGSGGYTF. As DNA, the CDR3 is TGCAGCGTCGGACGGGGGGGAGGGTCTGGTGGCTACACCTTC.

This CDR3 is CASSFVNGYEQYF. Here the CDR3 DNA reads TGTGCCAGCAGCTTCGTTAACGGGTACGAGCAGTACTTC. The chain carries TRBV7-9 and TRBJ2-7; D remains ambiguous. The germline V gene has CDR1 SEHNR and CDR2 FQNEAQ (reference sequence). The ends were cut back, 3 bases at V and 4 bases at J, with 10 bases in the middle. The CDR3 has 13 residues.

V gene TRBV29-1 combines with J gene TRBJ2-3; TRBD2 matches at 9 bases. J was trimmed by 3 bases and V by 4 bases; bases with no gene match: 8. CDR3 length: 15 residues. Germline V gives CDR1 SQVTM, CDR2 ANQGSEA. CDR3 residues: CSVGGGRAPTDTQYF. The DNA for the CDR3 is TGCAGCGTTGGAGGCGGGAGGGCCCCGACAGATACGCAGTATTTT.

The chain joins TRBV7-9 to TRBJ1-4; 7 nucleotides match TRBD1. V was clipped by 5 bases and J by 8 bases; unmatched bases: 11. The CDR3 consists of 15 residues. Germline loops: CDR1 SEHNR, CDR2 FQNEAQ (reference sequence). The CDR3 region is CASSPSTGKSEKLFF. CDR3 bases: TGTGCCAGCAGCCCTTCGACAGGGAAGTCGGAAAAACTGTTTTTT.

This clone was recorded only once. The chain uses TRBV5-1 and TRBJ2-1, with 10 bases fitting TRBD1. V was clipped by 0 bases and J by 5 bases; unmatched bases: 5. The germline CDR1 and CDR2 sequences are SGHRS and YFSETQ. CDR3 length equals 16 residues. The CDR3 DNA is TGCGCCAGCAGCTTGGCCATGGGACAGGGGAACAATGAGCAGTTCTTC. Amino acids: CASSLAMGQGNNEQFF. The variable domain in full, with the rest retrieved from reference TRBV5-1 and TRBJ2-1, is KAGVTQTPRYLIKTRGQQVTLSCSPISGHRSVSWYQQTPGQGLQFLFEYFSETQRNKGNFPGRFSGRQFSNSRSEMNVSTLELGDSALYLCASSLAMGQGNNEQFFGPGTRLTVL.

The chain employs TRBV25-1 and TRBJ2-7; possible D gene TRBD1, 5 bases. The V end was cut by 4 bases, the J end by 1 base, with 17 bases between. CDR1 is MGHDK and CDR2 is SYGVNS in the germline V gene. The CDR3 totals 16 residues. The CDR3, as DNA: TGTGCCAGCAGTGCGACGGACAATTCATGGTCCTACGAGCAGTACTTC. Translating gives CASSATDNSWSYEQYF.

This chain uses TRBV7-2 with TRBJ2-1, with D possibly TRBD1 on 7 matching bases. The germline CDR1 and CDR2 sequences are SGHTA and FQGNSA. The V and J ends lost 2 bases and 7 bases respectively, with 18 bases between them. This CDR3 region has 16 residues. The CDR3 region has the DNA TGTGCCAGCAGCTTAATCTCCAGGGGGGCCAAGAATGAGCAGTTCTTC. Translating it yields CASSLISRGAKNEQFF.